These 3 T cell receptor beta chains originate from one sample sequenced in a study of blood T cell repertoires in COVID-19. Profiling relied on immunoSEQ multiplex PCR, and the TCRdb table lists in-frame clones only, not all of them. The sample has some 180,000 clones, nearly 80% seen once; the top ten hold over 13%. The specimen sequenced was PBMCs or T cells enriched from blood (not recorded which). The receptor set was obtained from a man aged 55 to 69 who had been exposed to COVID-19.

The CDR3 spells CASSQDPRGDEAFF. CDR3 DNA sequence: TGCGCCAGCAGCCAAGATCCCAGGGGGGATGAAGCTTTCTTT. The V gene is TRBV4-1, the J gene TRBJ1-1; 7 positions match TRBD1. Germline trimming cut 0 bases from V and 7 bases from J; bases unmatched to any gene: 5. Germline CDR1 and CDR2: MGHRA and YSYEKL. The CDR3 is 14 amino acids.

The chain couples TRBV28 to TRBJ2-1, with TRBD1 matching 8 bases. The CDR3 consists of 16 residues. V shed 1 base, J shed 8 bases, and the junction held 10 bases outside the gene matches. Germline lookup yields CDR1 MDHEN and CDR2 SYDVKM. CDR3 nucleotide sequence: TGTGCCAGCAGTTTATCTGGACAGGGAGGATGGGATGAGCAGTTCTTC. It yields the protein CASSLSGQGGWDEQFF.

CDR3 sequence: CAISESLGRANYGYTF. Here the CDR3 DNA reads TGTGCCATCAGTGAGTCCCTAGGGCGGGCCAACTATGGCTACACCTTC. This rearrangement joins TRBV10-3 to TRBJ1-2; D ambiguous. The V end was cut by 0 bases, the J end by 2 bases, with 13 bases between. CDR3 length equals 16 residues. Germline CDR1 is ENHRY and CDR2 is SYGVKD.